This T cell receptor beta chain was captured in a study of human CD8 memory T cell subsets. Libraries for TCR beta were constructed using UMI-labeled 5' RACE. TCRdb reprocessed the 5' RACE reads, keeping one entry per CDR3 protein, no DNA. The sample totals some 9,600 distinct CDR3 sequences. As to this clonotype: Its cognate antigen is unknown.

Broader study findings: Both stem-like subsets shared clonotypes with effector memory cells. However, the stem-like memory and precursor exhausted T cell repertoires overlapped with each other only minimally.

Germline V gene data show CDR1 as MNHEY and CDR2 as SVGAGI. CDR3 length equals 15 residues. The chain carries TRBV6-5 and TRBJ1-1; TCRdb indicates TRBD1, and absent DNA this call remains unverified. Material for sequencing was CD8+ stem-like memory T cells (TSCM and TCM) sorted from PBMCs. Indicated subset: stem-like memory CD8 T cells (TSTEM), CCR7+ PD-1- TIGIT-. The receptor's source is a human donor in good health. The CDR3 here is CASSLGQGGNTEAFF.